This T cell receptor beta chain was observed in a study of T cells expressing NK-cell markers. This CDR3 is built from 15 residues. In germline, CDR1 is DFQATT, CDR2 SNEGSKA (reference sequence). TCRdb reworked the 5' RACE reads into one entry per CDR3 protein, no DNA. Its listing shows about 460,000 distinct CDR3 sequences. This sequence was found in a woman between 45 and 60 years old in good health. This sequence joins TRBV20-1 and TRBJ2-5; the D call of TRBD1 rests on TCRdb alone, since no DNA is present to check it. Sequencing input: blood T cells: a sorted CD56 or NKG2C T cell subset, CD4+ or CD8+ T cells, or bulk PBMC T cells (not recorded which). CDR3 protein: CSASPWDRAEETQYF.